A single sample gave rise to the 7 T cell receptor beta chains below, sequenced in a study of blood T cell repertoires in COVID-19. Profiling relied on immunoSEQ multiplex PCR, and the TCRdb table lists in-frame clones only, not all of them. The profile shows nearly 300,000 clones, about 87% of them singletons. Sequencing input: peripheral blood. The receptors originated from a woman between 25 and 40 years old who had recovered from COVID-19.

This chain uses TRBV27 with TRBJ2-3, with 9 nucleotides matching TRBD2. The CDR3 runs 15 residues. Germline loops: CDR1 MNHEY, CDR2 SMNVEV (reference sequence). Trimming took 5 bases from V and 5 from J; bases not matched to a gene: 8. CDR3 loop: CASSPTPAGGDTQYF. CDR3 nucleotide sequence: TGTGCCAGCAGTCCAACGCCAGCGGGAGGAGATACGCAGTATTTT.

The chain uses TRBV2 and TRBJ2-7; 7 nucleotides align to TRBD1. CDR1 is SNHLY, CDR2 FYNNEI, per germline. V shed 6 bases and J 2 bases; nucleotides not matched to a gene: 7. The CDR3 totals 14 residues. The CDR3 loop is CASRFRDSTYEQYF. The DNA for the CDR3 is TGTGCCAGCAGATTCCGGGACAGCACCTACGAGCAGTACTTC.

In this sample, this clone turned up a few times. At the DNA level, this CDR3 is encoded by other sequences in the same sample as well. The rearrangement links TRBV7-9 to TRBJ2-7; weak D call: TRBD2 (5 bases). CDR1 is SEHNR and CDR2 is FQNEAQ in the germline V gene (reference sequence). Trimming took 2 bases from V and 7 from J, leaving 9 bases between them. The CDR3 totals 12 residues. The CDR3 nucleotides are TGTGCCAGCAGCTTACCCCCGGGGGAGCAGTACTTC. This codes for CASSLPPGEQYF.

The rearrangement uses TRBV28 and TRBJ1-3, with D unresolved. The germline V gene encodes CDR1 MDHEN and CDR2 SYDVKM. The V end was cut by 2 bases, the J end by 0 bases, with 8 bases between. CDR3 size: 15 residues. CDR3 sequence (DNA): TGTGCCAGCAGTTTACTATTGAGCTCTGGAAACACCATATATTTT. Protein product: CASSLLLSSGNTIYF.

The chain couples TRBV5-1 to TRBJ2-5; 14 bases fit TRBD2. The V gene's germline CDR1 is SGHRS and CDR2 YFSETQ. This CDR3 has 16 amino acids. After removal of 4 bases from V and 5 bases from J, the junction contained 7 bases not matched to a gene. DNA for the CDR3: TGCGCCAGCAGCCTGGGACTAGCGGGGGTCTGGGAGACCCAGTACTTC. It codes for CASSLGLAGVWETQYF. Full variable domain (rest looked up from reference TRBV5-1 and TRBJ2-5): KAGVTQTPRYLIKTRGQQVTLSCSPISGHRSVSWYQQTPGQGLQFLFEYFSETQRNKGNFPGRFSGRQFSNSRSEMNVSTLELGDSALYLCASSLGLAGVWETQYFGPGTRLLVL.

The rearrangement links TRBV21-1 to TRBJ1-6. TRBV21-1 is termed a pseudogene. The CDR3 length is 16 residues. Here the CDR3 reads CASSKSNGLLNSPLHF. CDR3 in DNA: TGTGCCAGCAGCAAGTCGAATGGACTGTTAAATTCACCCCTCCACTTT.

The chain uses TRBV4-1 and TRBJ1-2, with D tentatively TRBD1 (5 bases). Germline assignment: CDR1 MGHRA and CDR2 YSYEKL. This CDR3 comprises 14 residues. V gave up 0 bases and J gave up 8 bases, with 13 bases separating them. This CDR3 is CASSQDKWQGGYTF. The DNA for the CDR3 is TGCGCCAGCAGCCAAGATAAGTGGCAGGGCGGCTACACCTTC.